This T cell receptor beta chain appears in the sequencing data of a study of high-grade serous ovarian cancer treatment subgroups. Overall study results and limits: Repertoire similarity ranged roughly 0.11 to 0.85 between tumors of one patient.

This clone was recorded once. No antigen is known for it. Only in-frame clones appear in the TCRdb table, and some are missing; sequencing was by immunoSEQ multiplex PCR. The data contain approximately 36,000 clones, approximately 80% of them singletons. Germline values: CDR1 SNHLY, CDR2 FYNNEI. The CDR3 has 13 amino acids. V lost 4 bases to trimming and J lost 5 bases, with 11 bases between them. The tumor samples were collected prior to definitive surgery or chemotherapy. The sequenced sample was tumor tissue. This chain uses TRBV2 with TRBJ2-5, with a tentative D call TRBD1 (5 bases). This sequence originates from a human donor with high-grade serous ovarian cancer. The CDR3 reads CASSGQMQETQYF. The CDR3 DNA reads TGTGCCAGCAGTGGACAGATGCAGGAGACCCAGTACTTC.